This TCR beta chain was obtained from a study of blood T cell repertoires in COVID-19. Those who participated ranged in age from roughly 18 to 89 years and resided in about two dozen US areas. The study assigned cohorts using participant-reported clinical history. Resolution of symptoms, clearance, or two negative PCRs was present in recovered Cohort 3 donors. Original data processing: For nucleated cells, counts were estimated from reference gene primer amplification. Libraries were prepared by immunoSEQ multiplex PCR; TCRdb keeps only in-frame clonotypes and omits some of them. V and J calls plus clone size are reproduced from that table; the DNA served to infer D and trimming. This sample yields about 350,000 clones, of which more than 85% are seen a single time; 1% belongs to the top ten. Per germline, CDR1 MNHEY and CDR2 SMNVEV (reference sequence). The CDR3 runs 13 residues. Losses at the gene ends were 6 bases for V and 6 bases for J; bases not matched to a gene: 5.

This chain joins TRBV27 and TRBJ1-5; 7 positions agree with TRBD1. The receptor's source is a woman in her 30s who had recovered from COVID-19. The source material was PBMCs or T cells enriched from blood (not recorded which). CDR3 bases: TGTGCCAGCAGCAGGGGGTACTTTCAGCCCCAGCATTTT. Protein sequence: CASSRGYFQPQHF.